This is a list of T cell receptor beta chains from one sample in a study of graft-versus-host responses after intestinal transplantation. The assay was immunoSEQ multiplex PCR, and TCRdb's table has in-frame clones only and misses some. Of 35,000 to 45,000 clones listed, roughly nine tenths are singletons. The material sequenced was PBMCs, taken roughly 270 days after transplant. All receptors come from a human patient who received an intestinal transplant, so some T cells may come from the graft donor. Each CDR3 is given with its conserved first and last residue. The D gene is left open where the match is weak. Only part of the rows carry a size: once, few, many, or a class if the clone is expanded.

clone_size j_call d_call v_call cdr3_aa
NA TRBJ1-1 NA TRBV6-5 CASRWVEIAGEAFF
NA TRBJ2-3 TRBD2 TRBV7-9 CASSTSAADTQYF
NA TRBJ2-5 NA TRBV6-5 CASTPGETQYF
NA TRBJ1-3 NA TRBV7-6 CASSLDRASGNTIYF
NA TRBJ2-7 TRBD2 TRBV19 CASSLQAGAITFSYEQYF
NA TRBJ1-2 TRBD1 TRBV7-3 CASSPGQGNGYTF
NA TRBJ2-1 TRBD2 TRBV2 CASSQVLAGGYNEQFF
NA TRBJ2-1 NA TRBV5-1 CASSLWGVSSYNEQFF
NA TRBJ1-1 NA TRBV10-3 CAISPGENTEAFF
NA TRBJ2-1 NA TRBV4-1 CASSQGTNYNEQFF
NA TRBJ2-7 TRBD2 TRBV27 CASSLLAGKAGEQYF
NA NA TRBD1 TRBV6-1 CASSRQGMPYEQYF
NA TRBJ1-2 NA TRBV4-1 CASSQDGRKRGRGSLYGYTF
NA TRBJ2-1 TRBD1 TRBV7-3 CASSSPGQGLNEQFF
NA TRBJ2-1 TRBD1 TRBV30 CAWSTGQGNNEQFF
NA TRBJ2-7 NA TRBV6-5 CASSTGTPYEQYF
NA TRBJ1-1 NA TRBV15 CATSKPRAGGLNTEAFF
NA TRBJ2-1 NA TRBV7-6 CASSDELANEQFF
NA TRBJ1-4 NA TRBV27 CASALGSTNEKLFF
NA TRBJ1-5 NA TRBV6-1 CASSEGYQPQHF
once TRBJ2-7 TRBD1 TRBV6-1 CASGQVLYEQYF
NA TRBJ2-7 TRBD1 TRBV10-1 CASSGTGFDEQYF